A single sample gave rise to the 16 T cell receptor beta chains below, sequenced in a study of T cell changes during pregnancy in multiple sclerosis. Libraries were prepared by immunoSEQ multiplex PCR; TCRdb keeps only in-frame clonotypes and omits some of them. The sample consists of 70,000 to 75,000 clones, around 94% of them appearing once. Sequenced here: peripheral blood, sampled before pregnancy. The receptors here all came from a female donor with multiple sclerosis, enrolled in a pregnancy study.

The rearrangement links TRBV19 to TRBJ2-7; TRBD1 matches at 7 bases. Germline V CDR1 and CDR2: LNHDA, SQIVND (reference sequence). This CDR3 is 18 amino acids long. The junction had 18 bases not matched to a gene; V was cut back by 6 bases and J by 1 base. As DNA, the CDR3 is TGTGCCAGTAGCAAGGTGAGACAGGGAACCTTATATTCCTACGAGCAGTACTTC. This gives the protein CASSKVRQGTLYSYEQYF.

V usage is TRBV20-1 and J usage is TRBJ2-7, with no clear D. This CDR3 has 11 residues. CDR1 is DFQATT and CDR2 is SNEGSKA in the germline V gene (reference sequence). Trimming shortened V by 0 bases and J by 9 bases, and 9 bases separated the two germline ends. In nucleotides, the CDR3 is TGCAGTGCTAGAGATCAGAGGTTGCAGTACTTC. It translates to CSARDQRLQYF.

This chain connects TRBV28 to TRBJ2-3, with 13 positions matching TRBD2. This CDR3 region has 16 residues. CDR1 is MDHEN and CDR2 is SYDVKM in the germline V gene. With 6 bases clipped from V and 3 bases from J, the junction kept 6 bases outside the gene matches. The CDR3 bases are TGTGCCAGCAGAAGTGGACTAGCGGGAGTTACAGATACGCAGTATTTT. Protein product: CASRSGLAGVTDTQYF. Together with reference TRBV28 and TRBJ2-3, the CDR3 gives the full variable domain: DVKVTQSSRYLVKRTGEKVFLECVQDMDHENMFWYRQDPGLGLRLIYFSYDVKMKEKGDIPEGYSVSREKKERFSLILESASTNQTSMYLCASRSGLAGVTDTQYFGPGTRLTVL.

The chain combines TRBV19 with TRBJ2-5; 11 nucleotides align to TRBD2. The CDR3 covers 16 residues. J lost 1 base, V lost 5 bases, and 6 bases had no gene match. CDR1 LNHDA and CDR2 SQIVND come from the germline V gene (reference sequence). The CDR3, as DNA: TGTGCCAGTAGTTCCGGACTAGCGGGTTCCCAAGAGACCCAGTACTTC. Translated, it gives CASSSGLAGSQETQYF.

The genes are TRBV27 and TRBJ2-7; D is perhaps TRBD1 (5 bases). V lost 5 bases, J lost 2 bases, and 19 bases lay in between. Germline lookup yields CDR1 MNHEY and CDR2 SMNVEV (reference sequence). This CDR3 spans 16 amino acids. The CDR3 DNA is TGTGCCAGCAGTCTCGTTCAGGGATGGCAAGCCTACGAGCAGTACTTC. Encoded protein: CASSLVQGWQAYEQYF.

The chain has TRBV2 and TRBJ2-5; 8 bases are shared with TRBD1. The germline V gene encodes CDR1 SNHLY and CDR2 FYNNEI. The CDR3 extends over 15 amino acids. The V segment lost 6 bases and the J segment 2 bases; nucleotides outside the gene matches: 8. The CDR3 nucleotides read TGTGCCAGCAGCCGACAGGGGTTTAGACAAGAGACCCAGTACTTC. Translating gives CASSRQGFRQETQYF.

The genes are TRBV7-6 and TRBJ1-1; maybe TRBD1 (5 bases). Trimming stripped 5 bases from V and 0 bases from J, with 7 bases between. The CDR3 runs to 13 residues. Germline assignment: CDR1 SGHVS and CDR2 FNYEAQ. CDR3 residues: CASSRDLNTEAFF. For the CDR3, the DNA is TGTGCCAGCAGCCGGGACTTGAACACTGAAGCTTTCTTT.

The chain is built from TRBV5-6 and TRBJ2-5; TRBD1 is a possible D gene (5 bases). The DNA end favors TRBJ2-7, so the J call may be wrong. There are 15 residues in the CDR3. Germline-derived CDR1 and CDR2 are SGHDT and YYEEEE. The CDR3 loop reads CASSLRGQITYEQYF. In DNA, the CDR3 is TGTGCCAGCAGCTTGAGGGGTCAGATCACCTACGAGCAGTACTTC.

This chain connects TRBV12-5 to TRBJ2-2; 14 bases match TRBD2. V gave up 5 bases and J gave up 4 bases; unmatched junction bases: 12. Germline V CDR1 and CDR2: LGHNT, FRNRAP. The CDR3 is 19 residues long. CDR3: CASGLQTSGRASRTGELFF. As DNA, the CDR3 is TGTGCTAGTGGTCTCCAGACTAGCGGGAGGGCCTCGCGCACCGGGGAGCTGTTTTTT. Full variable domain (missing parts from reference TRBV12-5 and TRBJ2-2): DARVTQTPRHKVTEMGQEVTMRCQPILGHNTVFWYRQTMMQGLELLAYFRNRAPLDDSGMPKDRFSAEMPDATLATLKIQPSEPRDSAVYFCASGLQTSGRASRTGELFFGEGSRLTVL.

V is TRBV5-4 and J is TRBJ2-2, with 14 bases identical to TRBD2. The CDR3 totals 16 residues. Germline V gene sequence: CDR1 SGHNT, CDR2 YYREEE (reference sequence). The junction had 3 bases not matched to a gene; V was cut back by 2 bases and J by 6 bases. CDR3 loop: CASSLGLAGGSGELFF. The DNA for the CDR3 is TGTGCCAGCAGCTTAGGACTAGCGGGAGGCTCCGGGGAGCTGTTTTTT.

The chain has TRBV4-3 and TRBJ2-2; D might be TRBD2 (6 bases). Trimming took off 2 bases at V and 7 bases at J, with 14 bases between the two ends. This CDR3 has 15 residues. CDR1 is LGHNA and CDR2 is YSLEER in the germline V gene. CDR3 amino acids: CASSQRPSEGGELFF. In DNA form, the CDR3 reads TGCGCCAGCAGCCAAAGGCCTAGCGAGGGCGGGGAGCTGTTTTTT.

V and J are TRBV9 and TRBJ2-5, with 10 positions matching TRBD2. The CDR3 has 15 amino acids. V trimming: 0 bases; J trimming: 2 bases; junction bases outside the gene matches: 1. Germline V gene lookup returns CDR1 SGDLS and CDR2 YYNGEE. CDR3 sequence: CASSVGSGRQETQYF. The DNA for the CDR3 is TGTGCCAGCAGCGTAGGTAGCGGGAGGCAAGAGACCCAGTACTTC.

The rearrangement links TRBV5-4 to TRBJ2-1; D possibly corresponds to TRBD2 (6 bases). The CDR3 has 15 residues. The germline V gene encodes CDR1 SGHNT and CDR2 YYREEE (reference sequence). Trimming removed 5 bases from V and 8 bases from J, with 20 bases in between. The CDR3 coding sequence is TGTGCCAGCAGGAGGGGAGGAGGAACGGGCGATGAGCAGTTCTTC. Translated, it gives CASRRGGGTGDEQFF.

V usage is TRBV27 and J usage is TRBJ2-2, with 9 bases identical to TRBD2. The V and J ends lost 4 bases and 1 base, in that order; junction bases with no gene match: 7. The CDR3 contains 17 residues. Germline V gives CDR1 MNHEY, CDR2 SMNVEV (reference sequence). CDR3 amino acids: CASSSLAGTWNTGELFF. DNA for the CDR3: TGTGCCAGCAGTTCCCTAGCGGGGACCTGGAACACCGGGGAGCTGTTTTTT.

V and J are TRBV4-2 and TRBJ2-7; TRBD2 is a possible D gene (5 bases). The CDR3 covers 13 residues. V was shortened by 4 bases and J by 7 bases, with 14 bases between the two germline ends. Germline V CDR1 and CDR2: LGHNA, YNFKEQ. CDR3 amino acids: CASSPSGSAEQYF. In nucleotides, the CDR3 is TGTGCCAGCAGCCCCTCGGGGAGCGCTGAGCAGTACTTC.

The CDR3 region has the DNA TGTGCCAGTAGCCTGATGTTCGGAGGAGTGGCTCTGTACAATGAGCAGTTCTTC. Encoded protein: CASSLMFGGVALYNEQFF. V usage is TRBV19 and J usage is TRBJ2-1; possibly TRBD2 for D (5 bases). V lost 6 bases, J lost 4 bases, and 25 bases lay in between. Germline CDR1 is LNHDA and CDR2 is SQIVND (reference sequence). The CDR3 has 18 residues.